This is a list of T cell receptor beta chains from one sample in a study of human T cells and chemical hapten exposure. MiXCR, run by TCRdb on the RACE reads, gives a single entry per CDR3 protein. This table has approximately 71,000 distinct CDR3 sequences, over 7.5% appearing once. The starting material was whole blood, obtained in connection with sensitization to the hapten diphenylcyclopropenone (DPC). Receptor source: a woman aged 40-49 years with alopecia areata. Some clones in this sample may be carry-over from other donors' samples. The CDR3 runs from the conserved cysteine through the conserved F or W. The order of the fields is clone size, D gene, J gene, V gene, CDR3 DNA, CDR3 protein. A D gene is named only where the DNA matches it firmly. Rows may omit the clone size; those that give it use once, few, many or a size class.

clone_size: many
d_call: -
j_call: TRBJ1-1
v_call: TRBV2
cdr3_nt: TGTGCCAGCAGGAGGGAGGGAGGCTCTGAAGCTTTCTTT
cdr3_aa: CASRREGGSEAFF

clone_size: -
d_call: -
j_call: TRBJ1-5
v_call: TRBV7-2
cdr3_nt: TGTGCCAGCAGCTTGACCGGGACATACAATCAGCCCCAGCATTTT
cdr3_aa: CASSLTGTYNQPQHF

clone_size: many
d_call: -
j_call: TRBJ2-3
v_call: TRBV18
cdr3_nt: TGTGCCAGCTCACCAATCACAGCCACAGATACGCAGTATTTT
cdr3_aa: CASSPITATDTQYF

clone_size: many
d_call: -
j_call: TRBJ1-1
v_call: TRBV20-1
cdr3_nt: TGCAGTGCTCCCCGGAGGGGTCTGAACACTGAAGCTTTCTTT
cdr3_aa: CSAPRRGLNTEAFF

clone_size: many
d_call: -
j_call: TRBJ2-4
v_call: TRBV7-2
cdr3_nt: TGTGCCAGCAGCTTTTGGGGGCTGGGAAACATTCAGTACTTC
cdr3_aa: CASSFWGLGNIQYF

clone_size: many
d_call: TRBD1
j_call: TRBJ1-2
v_call: TRBV5-5
cdr3_nt: TGTGCCAGCAGCTTGGCCGGGACAGGGCGGTACTATGGCTACACCTTC
cdr3_aa: CASSLAGTGRYYGYTF

clone_size: few
d_call: -
j_call: TRBJ2-3
v_call: TRBV7-3
cdr3_nt: TGTGCCAGCAGCTTAGAGGGGGGGCCCACAGATACGCAGTATTTT
cdr3_aa: CASSLEGGPTDTQYF

clone_size: many
d_call: TRBD1
j_call: TRBJ2-1
v_call: TRBV6-5
cdr3_nt: TGTGCCAGCAGTTACGCAGGGGGCATTGGTCGGAATGAGCAGTTCTTC
cdr3_aa: CASSYAGGIGRNEQFF

clone_size: few
d_call: -
j_call: TRBJ2-3
v_call: TRBV12-3/TRBV12-4
cdr3_nt: TGTGCCAGCAGTTTAGTCCGCGGGCTAGCGCATACGCAGTATTTT
cdr3_aa: CASSLVRGLAHTQYF

clone_size: many
d_call: TRBD1
j_call: TRBJ2-7
v_call: TRBV5-1
cdr3_nt: TGCGCCAGCAGCCGGACAGCCGGGACAGGTATATACGAGCAGTACTTC
cdr3_aa: CASSRTAGTGIYEQYF

clone_size: few
d_call: TRBD1
j_call: TRBJ2-7
v_call: TRBV20-1
cdr3_nt: TGCACCCTCCCCCACCCCGGGACAGGGGGCAGAGAGCAGTACTTC
cdr3_aa: CTLPHPGTGGREQYF

clone_size: few
d_call: TRBD2
j_call: TRBJ2-7
v_call: TRBV4-3
cdr3_nt: TGCGCCAGCAGCCAAGATCTCACTAGCGGGGGATACGAGCAGTACTTC
cdr3_aa: CASSQDLTSGGYEQYF

clone_size: -
d_call: -
j_call: TRBJ2-1
v_call: TRBV14
cdr3_nt: TGTGCCAGCAGCCAAATGACAGGAGGCAATGAGCAGTTCTTC
cdr3_aa: CASSQMTGGNEQFF

clone_size: many
d_call: TRBD1
j_call: TRBJ1-5
v_call: TRBV20-1
cdr3_nt: TGCAGTGCTAGAGATGGTCGGGGGACAGGGCTCATTCGCAATCAGCCCCAGCATTTT
cdr3_aa: CSARDGRGTGLIRNQPQHF

clone_size: many
d_call: -
j_call: TRBJ2-1
v_call: TRBV3-1
cdr3_nt: TGTGCCAGCAGCCAAGATCTAGAGGCAAGGTGGTTCTTC
cdr3_aa: CASSQDLEARWFF

clone_size: many
d_call: -
j_call: TRBJ2-1
v_call: TRBV11-2
cdr3_nt: TGTGCCAGCAGCCTGGACGTTGGGGCCTACAATGAGCAGTTCTTC
cdr3_aa: CASSLDVGAYNEQFF

clone_size: -
d_call: TRBD2
j_call: TRBJ2-5
v_call: TRBV3-1
cdr3_nt: TGTACCAGCAACCTAGCGGGGGCGAACCAAGAGACCCAGTACTTC
cdr3_aa: CTSNLAGANQETQYF

clone_size: -
d_call: TRBD2
j_call: TRBJ2-7
v_call: TRBV5-1
cdr3_nt: TGCGCCAGCAGCTTGGGAAGCGGGGCGGGGTACGAGCAGTACTTC
cdr3_aa: CASSLGSGAGYEQYF